The 27 T cell receptor beta chains below come from one sample, sequenced in a study of cytomegalovirus exposure and HLA in healthy donors. PCR involved 60 Vbeta and 13 Jbeta primers. Some clones are missing from TCRdb's copy, which holds only in-frame ones; the method was immunoSEQ multiplex PCR. Of some 130,000 clones detected, over 60% appear once; the ten largest clones hold 2.9%. Sequenced: PBMCs. The origin of the receptors is a human donor in good health.

The gene calls are TRBV7-9 and TRBJ2-3; no clear D. Germline CDR1 is SEHNR and CDR2 is FQNEAQ (reference sequence). Trimming shortened V by 0 bases and J by 1 base, and 8 bases separated the two germline ends. CDR3 length equals 15 residues. CDR3 protein: CASSLAARGTDTQYF. The CDR3 DNA is TGTGCCAGCAGCTTAGCTGCACGAGGCACAGATACGCAGTATTTT.

This chain connects TRBV2 to TRBJ1-6; tentatively, D is TRBD1 (6 bases). Germline CDR1 and CDR2: SNHLY and FYNNEI. The CDR3 is 14 amino acids. Trimming removed 6 bases from V and 8 bases from J, with 14 bases in between. The CDR3 DNA reads TGTGCCAGCAGAGACACAGGGCGGGATTCACCCCTCCACTTT. Translation: CASRDTGRDSPLHF.

V gene TRBV12-2 combines with J gene TRBJ2-1; TRBD2, as called in the table, went unchecked against the DNA. TRBV12-2 is a pseudogene. The CDR3 length is 16 residues. Here the CDR3 DNA reads TGTGCAAGTCGCTCCCGCGGAACTAGCGACTACAATGAGCAGTTCTTC. Its translation: CASRSRGTSDYNEQFF.

This chain uses TRBV4-2 with TRBJ1-1, with D possibly matching TRBD1 (5 bases). Trimming stripped 4 bases from V and 1 base from J, with 7 bases between. The CDR3 is made up of 13 amino acids. Germline CDR1 LGHNA, CDR2 YNFKEQ. The CDR3 region is CASSRTGNTEAFF. Here the CDR3 DNA reads TGTGCCAGCAGCCGAACAGGGAACACTGAAGCTTTCTTT.

This chain connects TRBV10-3 to TRBJ1-3; a possible D gene is TRBD1 (6 bases). V lost 2 bases to trimming and J lost 6 bases, with 14 bases between them. CDR3 length: 15 amino acids. Germline V CDR1 and CDR2: ENHRY, SYGVKD. The CDR3 is CAISEIPGVKNTIYF. In DNA, the CDR3 is TGTGCCATCAGTGAGATTCCAGGGGTGAAAAACACCATATATTTT.

This clone occurred once. This sequence joins TRBV7-6 and TRBJ2-7; TRBD2 might be the D (6 bases). The V end was cut by 4 bases, the J end by 5 bases, with 12 bases between. The V gene's germline CDR1 is SGHVS and CDR2 FNYEAQ. The CDR3 extends over 13 amino acids. CDR3 loop: CASSSGTGNEQYF. CDR3 in DNA: TGTGCCAGCAGCTCAGGGACTGGGAACGAGCAGTACTTC.

The CDR3 DNA reads TGTGCCAGCAGTGAGGACAGGGGTCACTATGGCTACACCTTC. As protein: CASSEDRGHYGYTF. This chain uses TRBV6-4 with TRBJ1-2; TRBD1 agrees at 9 bases. The length of the CDR3 is 14 residues. Per germline, CDR1 MRHNA and CDR2 SNTAGT. The V and J ends lost 3 bases and 3 bases, in that order; junction bases with no gene match: 2.

The CDR3 region is CASSSSGSTDTQYF. DNA of the CDR3: TGTGCCAGCAGCTCCAGCGGTAGCACAGATACGCAGTATTTT. The J gene is TRBJ2-3, the V gene TRBV7-9; D may be TRBD2 (5 bases). The V gene lost 4 bases and the J gene lost 0 bases, with 8 bases spanning the gap. Per germline, CDR1 SEHNR and CDR2 FQNEAQ (reference sequence). The CDR3 contains 14 residues.

V and J are TRBV7-8 and TRBJ2-7, with 8 bases fitting TRBD2. The germline V gene encodes CDR1 SGHVS and CDR2 FQNEAQ. V gave up 1 base and J gave up 2 bases; unmatched junction bases: 16. The CDR3 has 19 residues. The CDR3 nucleotides read TGTGCCAGCAGCTTAGTAGAAGCGGGAGATGGTTTTGGTCCCTACGAGCAGTACTTC. Translation: CASSLVEAGDGFGPYEQYF.

This chain links TRBV4-3 with TRBJ1-3; the D gene is possibly TRBD1 (5 bases). CDR1 is LGHNA and CDR2 is YSLEER in the germline V gene. The CDR3 is 17 residues long. V dropped 0 bases and J dropped 3 bases, with 15 bases sitting between them. The CDR3 DNA follows: TGCGCCAGCAGCCAAGATGGTCAGGGTATTTATGGAAACACCATATATTTT. It yields the protein CASSQDGQGIYGNTIYF.

This rearrangement joins TRBV6-1 to TRBJ1-1; perhaps TRBD1 as D (5 bases). Germline loops: CDR1 MNHNS, CDR2 SASEGT. CDR3 length equals 14 residues. With 4 bases removed from V and 0 bases from J, the gap between germline ends came to 9 bases. This CDR3 is CASSATAMNTEAFF. The CDR3 nucleotides read TGTGCCAGCAGTGCGACAGCCATGAACACTGAAGCTTTCTTT.

J is TRBJ2-5 and V is TRBV28; 14 bases are shared with TRBD2. The germline gives CDR1 MDHEN, CDR2 SYDVKM. The CDR3 runs to 16 residues. The V and J ends lost 6 bases and 4 bases, in that order; junction bases with no gene match: 7. CDR3: CASRGTSGSGRETQYF. The CDR3 DNA reads TGTGCCAGCAGGGGGACTAGCGGGAGTGGGCGAGAGACCCAGTACTTC.

This rearrangement joins TRBV30 to TRBJ2-1; D is ambiguous. The CDR3 has 17 residues. Per the germline V gene, CDR1 is GTSNPN and CDR2 is SVGIG (reference sequence). V was trimmed by 0 bases and J by 0 bases, leaving 15 bases between them. The CDR3 DNA follows: TGTGCCTGGAGTGTACTCGGTATTTTAAGCTCCTACAATGAGCAGTTCTTC. Amino acids: CAWSVLGILSSYNEQFF. Full variable domain (remainder filled in from reference TRBV30 and TRBJ2-1): SQTIHQWPATLVQPVGSPLSLECTVEGTSNPNLYWYRQAAGRGLQLLFYSVGIGQISSEVPQNLSASRPQDRQFILSSKKLLLSDSGFYLCAWSVLGILSSYNEQFFGPGTRLTVL.

This clone occurred a few times. The V gene is TRBV25-1, the J gene TRBJ1-3; D may be TRBD1 (5 bases). Trimming left V 6 bases short and J 0 bases short, with 12 bases between. CDR1 MGHDK and CDR2 SYGVNS come from the germline V gene. The CDR3 runs 15 residues. The CDR3, as DNA: TGTGCCAGCAGGGACACCTGGAGCTCTGGAAACACCATATATTTT. The encoded protein is CASRDTWSSGNTIYF.

The chain is built from TRBV6-1 and TRBJ1-1, with 7 bases aligning to TRBD1. J lost 5 bases, V lost 7 bases, and 10 bases had no gene match. The CDR3 contains 14 residues. Germline V gene data show CDR1 as MNHNS and CDR2 as SASEGT. The CDR3 here is CASTARPGGTEAFF. Here the CDR3 DNA reads TGTGCCAGCACCGCCAGACCAGGGGGGACTGAAGCTTTCTTT.

The chain recombines TRBV7-3 with TRBJ2-7; TRBD1 is a possible D gene (5 bases). Trimming shortened V by 5 bases and J by 6 bases, and 14 bases separated the two germline ends. The CDR3 runs to 13 residues. Germline CDR1 reads SGHTA; CDR2 reads FQGTGA. The CDR3 nucleotides read TGTGCCAGCAGCCCCGCAGGGTCAGGCGAGCAGTACTTC. Its translation: CASSPAGSGEQYF.

This chain connects TRBV5-4 to TRBJ1-1, with TRBD1 matching 7 bases. After removal of 2 bases from V and 3 bases from J, the junction contained 10 bases not matched to a gene. The germline gives CDR1 SGHNT, CDR2 YYREEE (reference sequence). The CDR3 is 16 residues long. The CDR3 sequence: CASSFPTGLRDTEAFF. The CDR3 bases are TGTGCCAGCAGCTTCCCGACAGGGTTGAGGGACACTGAAGCTTTCTTT.

This chain joins TRBV11-1 and TRBJ2-3, with TRBD2 as a possible D gene (6 bases). This CDR3 is built from 17 residues. Trimming removed 5 bases from V and 0 bases from J, with 18 bases in between. Germline-derived CDR1 and CDR2 are SGHAT and FQDESV (reference sequence). As DNA, the CDR3 is TGTGCCAGCAGCCTCCCGACTAGGATGACTAGCACAGATACGCAGTATTTT. It translates to CASSLPTRMTSTDTQYF. Filled out from reference TRBV11-1 and TRBJ2-3, the complete variable domain reads EAEVAQSPRYKITEKSQAVAFWCDPISGHATLYWYRQILGQGPELLVQFQDESVVDDSQLPKDRFSAERLKGVDSTLKIQPAELGDSAMYLCASSLPTRMTSTDTQYFGPGTRLTVL.

The chain links TRBV29-1 to TRBJ1-3; TRBD1 matches at 10 bases. Losses at the gene ends were 7 bases for V and 0 bases for J; bases not matched to a gene: 3. Per germline, CDR1 SQVTM and CDR2 ANQGSEA. The CDR3 has 14 residues. The CDR3 DNA reads as TGCAGCGCCGGGACAGGGGTCTCTGGAAACACCATATATTTT. Translation gives CSAGTGVSGNTIYF. The full variable domain, with the rest looked up from reference TRBV29-1 and TRBJ1-3, is SAVISQKPSRDICQRGTSLTIQCQVDSQVTMMFWYRQQPGQSLTLIATANQGSEATYESGFVIDKFPISRPNLTFSTLTVSNMSPEDSSIYLCSAGTGVSGNTIYFGEGSWLTVV.

This clone was counted only a few times. The V gene is TRBV6-5, the J gene TRBJ2-1, with a tentative D call TRBD1 (6 bases). The CDR3 has 14 amino acids. Germline CDR1 MNHEY, CDR2 SVGAGI. V was trimmed by 8 bases and J by 1 base, leaving 12 bases between them. The CDR3 sequence is CASGTGLSYNEQFF. CDR3 DNA: TGTGCCAGCGGTACAGGGTTGTCCTACAATGAGCAGTTCTTC.

The rearrangement uses TRBV27 and TRBJ1-5; possibly TRBD1 for D (5 bases). CDR1 MNHEY and CDR2 SMNVEV come from the germline V gene (reference sequence). V was clipped by 3 bases and J by 6 bases, with 6 bases between them. This CDR3 is built from 12 residues. CDR3 coding DNA: TGTGCCAGCAGTTTGGGGGGTCAGCCCCAGCATTTT. As protein: CASSLGGQPQHF.

This clone was counted once. This chain joins TRBV30 and TRBJ1-1, with D uncertain. The germline V gene encodes CDR1 GTSNPN and CDR2 SVGIG (reference sequence). The CDR3 totals 12 residues. The V and J ends lost 4 bases and 1 base respectively, with 7 bases between them. The CDR3 DNA reads TGTGCCTGGACTGTGGCGAACACTGAAGCTTTCTTT. Its protein is CAWTVANTEAFF.

This clone occurred once. The rearrangement joins TRBV7-9 to TRBJ2-1; 7 bases align to TRBD2. Germline lookup yields CDR1 SEHNR and CDR2 FQNEAQ (reference sequence). J lost 0 bases, V lost 6 bases, and 2 bases had no gene match. This CDR3 has 14 residues. CDR3 bases: TGTGCCAGCAGTCTAGCGGTCTCCTACAATGAGCAGTTCTTC. This codes for CASSLAVSYNEQFF.

This clone showed up just a few times. The DNA for the CDR3 is TGTGCCAGCAGTCGGGGGACGACCCCCTACGAGCAGTACTTC. This gives the protein CASSRGTTPYEQYF. J is TRBJ2-7 and V is TRBV28; weak D call: TRBD2 (6 bases). The CDR3 totals 14 residues. Germline V gives CDR1 MDHEN, CDR2 SYDVKM. V lost 5 bases and J lost 2, with 13 bases in between.

Concerning this clone: This specimen includes other DNA sequences encoding the same CDR3. V is TRBV4-3 and J is TRBJ2-7; no reliable D call. The V end was cut by 1 base, the J end by 3 bases, with 7 bases between. The CDR3 loop spans 13 amino acids. Germline-derived CDR1 and CDR2 are LGHNA and YSLEER. CDR3 in DNA: TGCGCCAGCAGCCAAGTCGGTAGCTACGAGCAGTACTTC. Amino acid sequence: CASSQVGSYEQYF.

CDR3 region: CASSVGAGGGTDTQYF. Here the CDR3 DNA reads TGTGCCAGCAGCGTAGGGGCGGGAGGGGGCACAGATACGCAGTATTTT. The chain has TRBV9 and TRBJ2-3; 9 nucleotides match TRBD2. The CDR3 runs 16 residues. In germline, CDR1 is SGDLS, CDR2 YYNGEE. Losses at the gene ends were 0 bases for V and 1 base for J; bases not matched to a gene: 3.

V and J are TRBV30 and TRBJ1-1; no definite D call. The ends were cut back, 5 bases at V and 2 bases at J, with 24 bases in the middle. Looked up from germline, CDR1 is GTSNPN and CDR2 is SVGIG (reference sequence). The CDR3 is made up of 17 amino acids. CDR3 DNA: TGTGCCTGGGGTACCCCTCCGGATTGGGCCCCAAACACTGAAGCTTTCTTT. Protein: CAWGTPPDWAPNTEAFF.